Described below is a single T cell receptor (beta chain) sequence and its context. This entry is derived from a study of cytotoxic CD8 clonotypes in ibrutinib-treated CLL. Profiled with immunoSEQ multiplex PCR; TCRdb holds only in-frame clones, not every one. Among roughly 250,000 clones, 70% were seen once, and the ten largest hold 15%. Germline-derived CDR1 and CDR2 are LNHDA and SQIVND (reference sequence). The CDR3 totals 13 residues. Sample: PBMCs, taken after 24 months of ibrutinib treatment. The TCR comes from a human donor with chronic lymphocytic leukemia. V usage is TRBV19 and J usage is TRBJ2-7; D call uncertain. The CDR3 bases are TGTGCGTCTGCTAGTCAGAGGACCTACGAGCAGTACTTC. Translation: CASASQRTYEQYF.